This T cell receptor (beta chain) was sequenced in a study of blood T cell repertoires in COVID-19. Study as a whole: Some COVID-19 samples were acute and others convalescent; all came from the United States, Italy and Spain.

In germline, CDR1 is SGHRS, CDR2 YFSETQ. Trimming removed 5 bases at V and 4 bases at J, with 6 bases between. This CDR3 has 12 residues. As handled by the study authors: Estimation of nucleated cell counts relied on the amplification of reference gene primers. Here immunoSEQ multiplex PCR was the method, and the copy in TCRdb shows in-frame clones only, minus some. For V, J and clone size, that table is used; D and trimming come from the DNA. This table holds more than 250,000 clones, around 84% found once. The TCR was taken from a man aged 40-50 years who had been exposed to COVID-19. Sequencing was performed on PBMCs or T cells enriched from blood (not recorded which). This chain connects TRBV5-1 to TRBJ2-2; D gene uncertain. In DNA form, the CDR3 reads TGCGCCAGCAGACACATCACCGGGGAGCTGTTTTTT. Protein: CASRHITGELFF.